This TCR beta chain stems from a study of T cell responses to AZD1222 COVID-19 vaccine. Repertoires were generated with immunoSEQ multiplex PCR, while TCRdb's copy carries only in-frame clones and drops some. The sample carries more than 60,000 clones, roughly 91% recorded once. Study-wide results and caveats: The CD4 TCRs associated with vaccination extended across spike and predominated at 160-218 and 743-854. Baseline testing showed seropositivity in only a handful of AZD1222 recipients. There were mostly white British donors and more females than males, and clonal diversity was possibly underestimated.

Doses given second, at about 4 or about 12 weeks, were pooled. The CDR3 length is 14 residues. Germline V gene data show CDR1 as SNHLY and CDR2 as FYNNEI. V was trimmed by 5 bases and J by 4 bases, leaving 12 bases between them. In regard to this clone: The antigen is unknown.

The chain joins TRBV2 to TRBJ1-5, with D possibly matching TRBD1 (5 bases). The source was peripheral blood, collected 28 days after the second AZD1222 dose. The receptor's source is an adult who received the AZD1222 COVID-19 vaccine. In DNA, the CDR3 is TGTGCCAGCAGTCCCGCGGGGGGAAATCAGCCCCAGCATTTT. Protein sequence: CASSPAGGNQPQHF.